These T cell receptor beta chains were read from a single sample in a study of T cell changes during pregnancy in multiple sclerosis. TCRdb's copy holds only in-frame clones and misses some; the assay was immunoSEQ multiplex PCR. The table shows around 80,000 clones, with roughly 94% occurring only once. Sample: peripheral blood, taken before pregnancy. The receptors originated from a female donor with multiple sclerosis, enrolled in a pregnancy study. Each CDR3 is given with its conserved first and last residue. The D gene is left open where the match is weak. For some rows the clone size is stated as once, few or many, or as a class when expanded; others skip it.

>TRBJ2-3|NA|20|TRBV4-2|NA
TGTGCCAGCAGCCAAGGGGGGAGCCGGGACTCCCATTGGAGCACAGATACGCAGTATTTT
CASSQGGSRDSHWSTDTQYF
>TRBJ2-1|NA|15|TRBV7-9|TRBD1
TGTGCCAGCAGCAGGGGGACAGGGGCTAACAATGAGCAGTTCTTC
CASSRGTGANNEQFF
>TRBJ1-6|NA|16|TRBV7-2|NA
TGTGCCAGCAGCTTAGCGGGGGGGACATCTAATTCACCCCTCCACTTT
CASSLAGGTSNSPLHF
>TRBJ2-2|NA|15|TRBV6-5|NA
TGTGCCAGCAGACCCACTAGCTCCAGCACCGGGGAGCTGTTTTTT
CASRPTSSSTGELFF
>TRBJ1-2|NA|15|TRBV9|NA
TGTGCCAGCAGCGTAGGGCCAGGGGAAAACTATGGCTACACCTTC
CASSVGPGENYGYTF
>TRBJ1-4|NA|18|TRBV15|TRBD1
TGTGCCACCAGCAGAGCCCTAGGACAGGGTGGTGGATGGGAAAAACTGTTTTTT
CATSRALGQGGGWEKLFF
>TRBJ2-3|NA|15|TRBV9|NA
TGTGCCAGCAGCGTAGGTGGGGGACTGTTAGATACGCAGTATTTT
CASSVGGGLLDTQYF
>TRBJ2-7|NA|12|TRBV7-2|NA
TGTGCCAGCAGCTTTGACATCTACGAGCAGTACTTC
CASSFDIYEQYF
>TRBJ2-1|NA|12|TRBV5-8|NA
TGTGCCAGCAGCTTGGGAGGGAATGAGCAGTTCTTC
CASSLGGNEQFF
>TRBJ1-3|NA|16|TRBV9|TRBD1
TGTGCCAGCAGCGTAGGGCAGGGGGTTACTGGAAACACCATATATTTT
CASSVGQGVTGNTIYF
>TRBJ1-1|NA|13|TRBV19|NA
TGTGCCAGTAGTCCAGGCTTGAACACTGAAGCTTTCTTT
CASSPGLNTEAFF
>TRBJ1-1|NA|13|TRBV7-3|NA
TGTGCCAGCAGCCCCGGGTTGGGCACTGAAGCTTTCTTT
CASSPGLGTEAFF
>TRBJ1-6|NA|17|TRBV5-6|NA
TGTGCCAGCAGCTTAGATACAGCGGGTGGCGCAACTTCACCCCTCCACTTT
CASSLDTAGGATSPLHF
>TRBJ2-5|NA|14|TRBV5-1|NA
TGCGCCAGCAGCTTGAGGGGGGGCCTGGAGACCCAGTACTTC
CASSLRGGLETQYF
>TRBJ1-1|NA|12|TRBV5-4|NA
TGTGCCAGCAGCTTCGGGTACACTGAAGCTTTCTTT
CASSFGYTEAFF
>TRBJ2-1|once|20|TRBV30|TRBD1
TGTGCCTGGACACTAATGGACATGTCCGGGACAGGGGGTGTGGGGAATGAGCAGTTCTTC
CAWTLMDMSGTGGVGNEQFF
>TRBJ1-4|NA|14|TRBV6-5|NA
TGTGCCAGCAGATTCGCGGGACCACCTGAAAAACTGTTTTTT
CASRFAGPPEKLFF
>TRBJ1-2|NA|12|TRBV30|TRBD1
TGTGCCAGGGACAGCTATAACTATGGCTACACCTTC
CARDSYNYGYTF
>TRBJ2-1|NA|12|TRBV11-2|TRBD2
TGTGCCACGGGAGGGGCAGAGAATGAGCAGTTCTTC
CATGGAENEQFF
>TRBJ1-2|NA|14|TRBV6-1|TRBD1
TGTGCCAGCAGTGAAAGAGGGACAGAATATGGCTACACCTTC
CASSERGTEYGYTF
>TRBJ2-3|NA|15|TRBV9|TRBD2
TGTGCCAGCAGCACCGCGGGGGGGCGGGTAGATACGCAGTATTTT
CASSTAGGRVDTQYF
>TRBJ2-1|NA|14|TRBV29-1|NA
TGCAGCTCGTCGTCCGGTGATATTGTGAATGAGCAGTTCTTC
CSSSSGDIVNEQFF
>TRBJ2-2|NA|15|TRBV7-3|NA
TGTGCCAGCAGCTCCCGTGACAAGAACACCGGGGAGCTGTTTTTT
CASSSRDKNTGELFF
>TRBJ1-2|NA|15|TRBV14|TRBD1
TGTGCCAGCAGCTTCGGGACAGGGGATCTCTATGGCTACACCTTC
CASSFGTGDLYGYTF
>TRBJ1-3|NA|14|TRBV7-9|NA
TGTGCCAGCAGCCGGGGAGTCTCTGGAAACACCATATATTTT
CASSRGVSGNTIYF
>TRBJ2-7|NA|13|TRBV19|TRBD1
TGTGCCAGTAGTACCGGGACAGGGGGCGAGCAGTACTTC
CASSTGTGGEQYF
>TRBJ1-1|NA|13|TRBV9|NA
TGTGCCAGCAGCGTAAGGGGAAATACTGAAGCTTTCTTT
CASSVRGNTEAFF
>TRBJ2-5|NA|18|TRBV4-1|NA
TGCGCCAGCAGCCGCCTCGACCCCGGGACAGCGGGTTGGGAGACCCAGTACTTC
CASSRLDPGTAGWETQYF
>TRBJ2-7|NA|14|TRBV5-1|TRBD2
TGCGCCAGCAGCTTGACGGGGGGACCCTACGAGCAGTACTTC
CASSLTGGPYEQYF
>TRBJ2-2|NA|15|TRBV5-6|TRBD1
TGTGCCAGCAGCTTAGGGACAGGGTACACCGGGGAGCTGTTTTTT
CASSLGTGYTGELFF
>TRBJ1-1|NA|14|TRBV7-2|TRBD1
TGTGCCAGCAGCTCGTGGACAGGTCGGACTGAAGCTTTCTTT
CASSSWTGRTEAFF
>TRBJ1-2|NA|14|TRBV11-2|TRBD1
TGTGCCAGCAGCTTAGCAGGGACAGGGAATGGCTACACCTTC
CASSLAGTGNGYTF
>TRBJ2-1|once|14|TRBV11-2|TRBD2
TGTGCCGTGGAGGACCTTTCAGTGGCTAGCGGGCAGTTCTTC
CAVEDLSVASGQFF
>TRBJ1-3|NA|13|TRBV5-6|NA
TGTGCCAGCAGCGCGGGACGGCGGGGCACCATATATTTT
CASSAGRRGTIYF
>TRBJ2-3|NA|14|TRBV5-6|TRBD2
TGTGCCAGCAGACCGGGACTAGCGTCAGATACGCAGTATTTT
CASRPGLASDTQYF
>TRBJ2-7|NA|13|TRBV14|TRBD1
TGTGCCAGCAGGCTACAGGGGGCTTACGAGCAGTACTTC
CASRLQGAYEQYF
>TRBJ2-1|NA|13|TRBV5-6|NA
TGTGCCAGCAGCTTACCCGGTATCAATGAGCAGTTCTTC
CASSLPGINEQFF
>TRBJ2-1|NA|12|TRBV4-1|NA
TGCGCCAGCAGCCAAGGTCTAAATGAGCAGTTCTTC
CASSQGLNEQFF
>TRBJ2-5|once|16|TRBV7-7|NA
TGTGCTAGCAGCTTAGCTGTTAGCGGAGGGCGAGAGACCCAGTACTTC
CASSLAVSGGRETQYF
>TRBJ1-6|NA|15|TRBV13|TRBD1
TGTGCCAGCAGCACGGGACAGCCGATTAATTCACCCCTCCACTTT
CASSTGQPINSPLHF
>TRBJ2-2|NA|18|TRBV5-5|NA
TGTGCCAGCAGCTTGGCTCCGCCTTGGACAGTGAACACCGGGGAGCTGTTTTTT
CASSLAPPWTVNTGELFF
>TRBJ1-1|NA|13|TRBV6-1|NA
TGTGCCAGCAGTAAGACAGTGAACACTGAAGCTTTCTTT
CASSKTVNTEAFF
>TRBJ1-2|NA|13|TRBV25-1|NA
TGTGCCACTCATGACCAGGGCGTTGCTGGCTACACCTTC
CATHDQGVAGYTF
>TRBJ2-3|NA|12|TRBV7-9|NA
TGTGCCAGCAGCAAAGACAGAAGTACGCAGTATTTT
CASSKDRSTQYF
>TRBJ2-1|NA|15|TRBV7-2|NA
TGTGCCAGCAGCTTGGGGAGGGGGGGCCAGAATGAGCAGTTCTTC
CASSLGRGGQNEQFF
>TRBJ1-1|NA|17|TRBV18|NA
TGTGCCAGCTCACCACTTTTCGGAGGGGCTGAGGGCACTGAAGCTTTCTTT
CASSPLFGGAEGTEAFF
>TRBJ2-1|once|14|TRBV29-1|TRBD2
TGCAGCGTGGACATTAGCGGGGGCCTAAATGAGCAGTTCTTC
CSVDISGGLNEQFF
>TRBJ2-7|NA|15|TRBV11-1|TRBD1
TGTGCCAGCAGCACACAGGGGGCGCATCCCTACGAGCAGTACTTC
CASSTQGAHPYEQYF
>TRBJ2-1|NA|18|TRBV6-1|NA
TGTGCCAGCAGTGAATCTATCGGTAGCCTCTCCTCCGACAATGAGCAGTTCTTC
CASSESIGSLSSDNEQFF
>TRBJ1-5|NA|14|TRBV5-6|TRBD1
TGTGCCAGCAGCTTTACAGGGGCCCATCAGCCCCAGCATTTT
CASSFTGAHQPQHF
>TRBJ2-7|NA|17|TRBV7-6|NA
TGTGCCAGCAGCTTAGCCAGCTACAGGGTGGGGTCCTACGAGCAGTACTTC
CASSLASYRVGSYEQYF
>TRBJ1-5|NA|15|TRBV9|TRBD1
TGTGCCAGCAGCAAGGAGGGACAGGGAAACCAGCCCCAGCATTTT
CASSKEGQGNQPQHF
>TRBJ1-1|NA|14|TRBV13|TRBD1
TGTGCCAGCAGCATTCAGGGGGTAAACACTGAAGCTTTCTTT
CASSIQGVNTEAFF
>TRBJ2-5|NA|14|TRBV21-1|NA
TGTGCCCGCCCCGGACTAGCGGTCCAAGAGACCCAGTACTTC
CARPGLAVQETQYF
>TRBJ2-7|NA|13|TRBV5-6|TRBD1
TGTGCCAGCAGCTTTGGACAGGGGAACGAGCAGTACTTC
CASSFGQGNEQYF
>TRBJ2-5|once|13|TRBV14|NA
TGTGCCAGCAGCCAGAGGTCCCAAGAGACCCAGTACTTC
CASSQRSQETQYF
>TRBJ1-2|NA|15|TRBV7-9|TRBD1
TGTGCCAGCAGCCGCCCGCCGACAGGGACATATGGCTACACCTTC
CASSRPPTGTYGYTF